The text below deals with one TCR beta chain. This clonotype was found many times. What antigen it recognizes has not been identified. No base quality information exists; no much larger clone differs at one position. Receptor amplification or capture employed 5' RACE. Sequenced using a NextSeq 500. To allow correction of PCR and sequencing errors, the TCR library protocol tagged every TCR cDNA molecule with a unique molecular identifier. The source study handled its data this way. TCR identification, UMI-based error correction and CDR3 extraction were all carried out with Decombinator tools. TCRs above a frequency of 2 per 1,000, corresponding to the top 1% of the tumor frequency distribution, were defined as expanded. Rényi diversity was computed with the R vegan package after subsampling each repertoire 100 times to 5,000 TCRs. CDR3 similarity networks were constructed using string-kernel similarity of amino acid triplets, with links drawn between CDR3s whose pairwise similarity was above 0.82. The public reads were run again by TCRdb, first through fastp at Q25 and then through MiXCR, and only productive beta chains were kept. Duplicate CDR3 protein sequences are folded into a single record with the most common DNA and genes. TCRdb, not the authors, supplied the V and J calls. The sample yields over 70,000 distinct CDR3 sequences; around 9.3% were counted once. The biggest ten clones account for under 2.5% of the sample.

The sample's time point label, in plain terms: blood at routine non-recurrence follow-up after resection. TCR sequencing used whole RNA extracted from tumor and nontumor lung tissue, or from cryopreserved PBMC samples, without cell sorting. Only patients with enough RNA available from two or more tumor regions were chosen for TCR sequencing. The sample belongs to a study of spatial heterogeneity in lung cancer (dated by TCRdb to about 2019). About the study as a whole: Donors were 72 patients with early-stage, untreated non-small cell lung cancer from the lung TRACERx cohort. Beta-chain transcripts were consistently detected in greater numbers than alpha-chain transcripts, which likely reflects a higher abundance of beta-chain transcripts. Follow-up PBMC samples were sequenced whenever available, with a median time to follow-up of 2 to 3 years after resection. Both alpha and beta chains were TCR-sequenced in samples taken at surgery, namely 220 tumor regions, roughly 64 matched nontumor lung samples and 45 to 60 PBMC samples. Nonsynonymous mutation counts, determined by whole-exome sequencing of tumor tissue, were related to TCR repertoire features. In non-small cell lung cancer, the study made a quantitative comparison of TCR alpha and beta repertoires among multiple tumor regions, matched nontumor lung and blood. In the raw uncorrected reads, each unique combination of TCR and UMI appeared more than ten times on average.

Summary of the overall study and its limitations: Comparisons of baseline and follow-up blood repertoires included only 14 patients. Ubiquitous expanded tumor TCRs showed up in blood more often at tumor resection than at routine follow-up. Confirming at a functional level the hypothesis that regional TCRs recognize regional mutations was considered to require additional single-cell paired TCR alpha and beta sequencing.

Counted from cysteine to phenylalanine, this CDR3 has 14 amino acids. The CDR3 DNA has 42 bases and is translated from base 1. V trim: 2 bases; J trim: 4 bases; unmatched bases: 2. The germline V gene (reference sequence) provides CDR1 SGHNT and CDR2 YYREEE. This TCR was sampled from a female donor with early-stage non-small cell lung cancer. The material sequenced was PBMCs, taken at follow-up. The receptor chain draws on TRBV5-4 and TRBJ2-7; TRBD2 matches 11 bases in the middle. The CDR3: CASSFGLAGYEQYF. The nucleotides read TGTGCCAGCAGCTTCGGACTAGCGGGTTACGAGCAGTACTTC.